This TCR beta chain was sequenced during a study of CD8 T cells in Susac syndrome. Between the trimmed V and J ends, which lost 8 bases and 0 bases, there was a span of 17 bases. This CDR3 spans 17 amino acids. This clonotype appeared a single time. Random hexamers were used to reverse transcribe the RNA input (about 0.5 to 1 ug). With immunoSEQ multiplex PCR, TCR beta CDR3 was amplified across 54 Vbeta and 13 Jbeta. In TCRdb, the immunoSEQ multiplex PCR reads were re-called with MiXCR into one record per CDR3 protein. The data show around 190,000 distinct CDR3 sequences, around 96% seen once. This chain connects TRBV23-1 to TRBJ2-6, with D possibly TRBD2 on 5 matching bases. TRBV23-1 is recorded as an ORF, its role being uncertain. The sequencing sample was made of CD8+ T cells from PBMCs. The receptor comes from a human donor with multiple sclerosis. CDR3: CASESGNPISGANVLTF. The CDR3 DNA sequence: TGCGCCAGCGAATCCGGGAACCCTATCTCTGGGGCCAACGTCCTGACTTTC.